These 10 T cell receptor beta chains were all obtained from the same sample, sequenced in a study of type 1 and type 2 diabetes patients. PCR was run on genomic DNA. The TCR beta CDR3 region was amplified using 30 forward and 13 reverse primers. A single record per CDR3 protein comes from TCRdb applying MiXCR to the multiplex PCR reads. The table has 270,000 or so distinct CDR3 sequences, around 47% seen once; the top ten hold approximately 13%. Sequenced sample: peripheral blood mononuclear cells (PBMCs). The receptors were sampled from a man younger than 30 with type 2 diabetes.

The gene calls are TRBV29-1 and TRBJ1-4; possibly TRBD1 for D (5 bases). CDR3 length: 12 residues. With 4 bases removed from V and 5 bases from J, the gap between germline ends came to 8 bases. CDR1 is SQVTM and CDR2 is ANQGSEA in the germline V gene. The CDR3 reads CSVAGLNEKLFF. Written as DNA, the CDR3 is TGCAGCGTTGCAGGGCTGAATGAAAAACTGTTTTTT.

The J gene is TRBJ1-5, the V gene TRBV19, with TRBD1 as a possible D gene (6 bases). CDR1 is LNHDA, CDR2 SQIVND, per germline (reference sequence). The length of the CDR3 is 13 residues. Trimming pared 7 bases from V and 6 bases from J, leaving 13 bases between. The CDR3 reads CASTPSGAQPQHF. Here the CDR3 DNA reads TGTGCCAGTACCCCTTCGGGGGCTCAGCCCCAGCATTTT.

The V call is TRBV28, the J call TRBJ2-1; D remains ambiguous. V was shortened by 3 bases and J by 9 bases, with 6 bases between the two germline ends. This CDR3 has 11 amino acids. Germline V CDR1 and CDR2: MDHEN, SYDVKM. This CDR3 is CASSFQVEQFF. Here the CDR3 DNA reads TGTGCCAGCAGTTTTCAGGTTGAGCAGTTCTTC.

The chain carries TRBV5-4 and TRBJ1-2; D possibly corresponds to TRBD1 (5 bases). Trimming shortened V by 1 base and J by 6 bases, and 10 bases separated the two germline ends. The germline V gene has CDR1 SGHNT and CDR2 YYREEE (reference sequence). This CDR3 is built from 13 residues. CDR3 sequence: CASSLREGDGYTF. The CDR3 nucleotides are TGTGCCAGCAGCTTGCGGGAAGGGGATGGCTACACCTTC. Using reference TRBV5-4 and TRBJ1-2 for the parts outside the CDR3, the full variable domain is ETGVTQSPTHLIKTRGQQVTLRCSSQSGHNTVSWYQQALGQGPQFIFQYYREEENGRGNFPPRFSGLQFPNYSSELNVNALELDDSALYLCASSLREGDGYTFGSGTRLTVV.

This rearrangement joins TRBV12-3 or TRBV12-4 to TRBJ2-5, with D possibly matching TRBD1 (5 bases). The CDR3 is made up of 15 amino acids. V lost 3 bases and J 4 bases, leaving 15 bases between the germline ends. As DNA, the CDR3 is TGTGCCAGCAGTTTTTTAGGTGGGGCAAGAGAGACCCAGTACTTC. Translation gives CASSFLGGARETQYF.

A word on this clonotype: A much larger clone lies one base from this, so it may be a read error. The V call is TRBV2, the J call TRBJ2-7; no definite D call. The CDR3 length is 11 residues. Per the germline V gene, CDR1 is SNHLY and CDR2 is FYNNEI. Trimming took 6 bases from V and 4 from J, leaving 7 bases between them. CDR3 nucleotide sequence: TGTGCCAGCAGGCAGTGGTACGAGCAGTACTTC. It codes for CASRQWYEQYF.

This sequence joins TRBV29-1 and TRBJ2-7, with D perhaps matching TRBD1 or TRBD2 (5 bases each). CDR1 SQVTM and CDR2 ANQGSEA come from the germline V gene. Between the trimmed V and J ends, which lost 7 bases and 1 base, there was a span of 17 bases. The CDR3 extends over 14 amino acids. CDR3 DNA: TGCAGCGCCAGGGAGCTGAGTTCATCCTACGAGCAGTACTTC. Amino acid sequence: CSARELSSSYEQYF.

This clonotype occurred a few times. DNA of the CDR3: TGTGCCAGCAGTTACCGGGACAGTGATGGCTACACCTTC. It is translated as CASSYRDSDGYTF. The chain combines TRBV6-5 with TRBJ1-2; 7 bases line up with TRBD1. With V trimmed by 2 bases and J by 6 bases, 3 bases remained unmatched. Germline V CDR1 and CDR2: MNHEY, SVGAGI. This CDR3 spans 13 amino acids.

This clonotype appeared a few times. The chain recombines TRBV29-1 with TRBJ1-1, with TRBD1 as a possible D gene (6 bases). This CDR3 region has 14 residues. Germline loops: CDR1 SQVTM, CDR2 ANQGSEA. V dropped 2 bases and J dropped 1 base, with 11 bases sitting between them. CDR3 nucleotides: TGCAGCGTTGAATTGGACAGCTCGAACACTGAAGCTTTCTTT. Residues: CSVELDSSNTEAFF.

Only a few counts were recorded for this clonotype. The V and J genes are TRBV10-1 and TRBJ2-3, with D uncertain. The CDR3 runs to 15 residues. The V gene lost 0 bases and the J gene lost 0 bases, with 7 bases spanning the gap. Germline CDR1 WNHNN, CDR2 SYGVQD (reference sequence). CDR3 sequence (DNA): TGCGCCAGCAGTGAGTCAGGATCCAGCACAGATACGCAGTATTTT. It translates to CASSESGSSTDTQYF.